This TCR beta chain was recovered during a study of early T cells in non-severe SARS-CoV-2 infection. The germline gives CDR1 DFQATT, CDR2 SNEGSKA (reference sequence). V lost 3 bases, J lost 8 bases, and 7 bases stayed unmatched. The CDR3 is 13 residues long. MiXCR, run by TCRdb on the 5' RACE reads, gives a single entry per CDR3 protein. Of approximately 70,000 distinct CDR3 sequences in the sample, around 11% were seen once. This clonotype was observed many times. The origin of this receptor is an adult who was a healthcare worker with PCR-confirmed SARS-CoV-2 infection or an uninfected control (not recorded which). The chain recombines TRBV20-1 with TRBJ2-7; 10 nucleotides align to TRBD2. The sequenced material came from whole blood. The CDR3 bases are TGCAGTGCTAGTAACAGCGGGAGGGAAAAGCAGTACTTC. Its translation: CSASNSGREKQYF.